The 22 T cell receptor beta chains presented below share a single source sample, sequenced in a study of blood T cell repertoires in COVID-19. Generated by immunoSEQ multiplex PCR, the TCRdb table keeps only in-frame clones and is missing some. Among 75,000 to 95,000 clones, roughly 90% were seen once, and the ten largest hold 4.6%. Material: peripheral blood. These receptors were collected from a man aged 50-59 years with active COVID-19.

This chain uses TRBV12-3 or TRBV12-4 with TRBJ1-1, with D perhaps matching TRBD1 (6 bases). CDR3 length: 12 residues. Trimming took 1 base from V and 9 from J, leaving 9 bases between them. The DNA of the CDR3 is TGTGCCAGCAGTTTAGTGGGGACAAAAGCTTTCTTT. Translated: CASSLVGTKAFF.

Here the CDR3 reads CASSYQTGNTDTQYF. Here the CDR3 DNA reads TGTGCCAGCAGCTACCAGACAGGAAACACAGATACGCAGTATTTT. The gene calls are TRBV6-5 and TRBJ2-3; D perhaps matches TRBD1 (6 bases). The ends were cut back, 6 bases at V and 2 bases at J, with 15 bases in the middle. This CDR3 is 15 amino acids long. From germline, CDR1 is MNHEY and CDR2 SVGAGI.

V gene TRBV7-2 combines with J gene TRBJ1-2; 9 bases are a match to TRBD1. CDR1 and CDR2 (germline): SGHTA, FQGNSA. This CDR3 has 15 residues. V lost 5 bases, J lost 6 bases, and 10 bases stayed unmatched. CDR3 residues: CASSPSGGQGNGYTF. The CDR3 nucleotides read TGTGCCAGCAGCCCCAGCGGGGGACAGGGTAATGGCTACACCTTC.

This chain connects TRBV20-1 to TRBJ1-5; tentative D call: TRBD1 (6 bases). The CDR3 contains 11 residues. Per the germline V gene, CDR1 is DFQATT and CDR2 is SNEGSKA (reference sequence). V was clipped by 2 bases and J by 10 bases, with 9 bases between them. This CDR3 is CSARQGKPQHF. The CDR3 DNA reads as TGCAGTGCTAGACAGGGGAAACCCCAGCATTTT.

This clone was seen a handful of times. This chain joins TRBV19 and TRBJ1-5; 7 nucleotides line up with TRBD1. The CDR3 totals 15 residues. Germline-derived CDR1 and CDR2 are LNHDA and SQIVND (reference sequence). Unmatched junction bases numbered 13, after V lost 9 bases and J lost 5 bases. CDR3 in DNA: TGTGCCAGCAAGAGTGAACAGGGGATTTATCAGCCCCAGCATTTT. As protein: CASKSEQGIYQPQHF.

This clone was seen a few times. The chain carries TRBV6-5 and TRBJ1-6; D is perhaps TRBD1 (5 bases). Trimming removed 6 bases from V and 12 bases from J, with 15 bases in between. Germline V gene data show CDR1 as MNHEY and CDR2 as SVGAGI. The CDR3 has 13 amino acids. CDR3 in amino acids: CASRDLTGGPLHF. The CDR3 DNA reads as TGTGCCAGCAGAGACTTGACCGGGGGACCCCTCCACTTT.

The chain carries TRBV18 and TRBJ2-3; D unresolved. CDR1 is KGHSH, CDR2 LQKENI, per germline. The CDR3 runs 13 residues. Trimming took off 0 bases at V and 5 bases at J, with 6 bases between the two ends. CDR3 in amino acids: CASSPPPRDTQYF. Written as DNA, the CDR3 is TGTGCCAGCTCACCACCCCCTAGAGATACGCAGTATTTT.

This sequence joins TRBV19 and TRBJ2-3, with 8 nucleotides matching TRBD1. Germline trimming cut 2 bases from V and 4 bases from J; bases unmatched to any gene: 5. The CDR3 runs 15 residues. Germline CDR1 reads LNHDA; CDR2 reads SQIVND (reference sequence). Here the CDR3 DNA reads TGTGCCAGTAGTATACCGGGACAGGCCCCAGATACGCAGTATTTT. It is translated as CASSIPGQAPDTQYF. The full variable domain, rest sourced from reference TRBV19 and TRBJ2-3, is DGGITQSPKYLFRKEGQNVTLSCEQNLNHDAMYWYRQDPGQGLRLIYYSQIVNDFQKGDIAEGYSVSREKKESFPLTVTSAQKNPTAFYLCASSIPGQAPDTQYFGPGTRLTVL.

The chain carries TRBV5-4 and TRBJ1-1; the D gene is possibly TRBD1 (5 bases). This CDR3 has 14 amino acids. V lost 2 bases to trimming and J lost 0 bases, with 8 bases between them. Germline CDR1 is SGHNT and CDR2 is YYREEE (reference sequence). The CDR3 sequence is CASSLPGLNTEAFF. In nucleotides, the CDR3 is TGTGCCAGCAGCTTACCAGGGCTGAACACTGAAGCTTTCTTT.

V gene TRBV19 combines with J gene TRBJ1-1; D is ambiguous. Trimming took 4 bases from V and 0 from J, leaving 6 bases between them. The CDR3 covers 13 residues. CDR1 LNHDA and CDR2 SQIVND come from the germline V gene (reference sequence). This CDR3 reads CASSRQVNTEAFF. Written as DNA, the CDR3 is TGTGCCAGTAGTAGGCAGGTGAACACTGAAGCTTTCTTT.

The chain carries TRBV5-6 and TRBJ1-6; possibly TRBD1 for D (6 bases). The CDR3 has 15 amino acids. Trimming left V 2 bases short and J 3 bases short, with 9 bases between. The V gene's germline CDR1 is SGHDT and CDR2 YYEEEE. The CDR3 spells CASSLQGNYNSPLHF. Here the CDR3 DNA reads TGTGCCAGCAGCTTACAGGGAAACTATAATTCACCCCTCCACTTT.

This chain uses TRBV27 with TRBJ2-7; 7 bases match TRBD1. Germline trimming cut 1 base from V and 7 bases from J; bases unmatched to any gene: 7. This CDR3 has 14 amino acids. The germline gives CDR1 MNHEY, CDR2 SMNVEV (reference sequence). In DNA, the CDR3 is TGTGCCAGCAGTTTATATAGAGGGGGCCAGGAGCAGTACTTC. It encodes CASSLYRGGQEQYF.

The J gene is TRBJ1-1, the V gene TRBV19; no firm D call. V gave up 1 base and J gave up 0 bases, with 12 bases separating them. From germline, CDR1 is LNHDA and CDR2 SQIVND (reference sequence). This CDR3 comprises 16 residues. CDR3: CASSIGPQRMNTEAFF. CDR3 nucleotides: TGTGCCAGTAGTATAGGCCCCCAGAGGATGAACACTGAAGCTTTCTTT. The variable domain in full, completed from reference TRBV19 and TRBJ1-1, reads DGGITQSPKYLFRKEGQNVTLSCEQNLNHDAMYWYRQDPGQGLRLIYYSQIVNDFQKGDIAEGYSVSREKKESFPLTVTSAQKNPTAFYLCASSIGPQRMNTEAFFGQGTRLTVV.

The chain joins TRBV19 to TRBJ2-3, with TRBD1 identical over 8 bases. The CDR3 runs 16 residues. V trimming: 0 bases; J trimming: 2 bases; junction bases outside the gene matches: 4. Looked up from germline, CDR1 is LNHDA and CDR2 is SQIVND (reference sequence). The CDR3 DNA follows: TGTGCCAGTAGTATAGAGACAGGGGACCCCACAGATACGCAGTATTTT. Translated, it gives CASSIETGDPTDTQYF.

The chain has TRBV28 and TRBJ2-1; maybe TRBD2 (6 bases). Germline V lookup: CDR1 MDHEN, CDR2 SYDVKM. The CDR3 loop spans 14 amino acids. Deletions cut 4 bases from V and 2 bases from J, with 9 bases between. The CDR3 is CASSSAGTYNEQFF. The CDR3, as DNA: TGTGCCAGCAGTTCCGCGGGGACCTACAATGAGCAGTTCTTC. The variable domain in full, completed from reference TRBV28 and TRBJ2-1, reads DVKVTQSSRYLVKRTGEKVFLECVQDMDHENMFWYRQDPGLGLRLIYFSYDVKMKEKGDIPEGYSVSREKKERFSLILESASTNQTSMYLCASSSAGTYNEQFFGPGTRLTVL.

The CDR3 DNA is TGCGCCAGCAGTGATTATCCACTAGCGCACCAAGAGACCCAGTACTTC. Protein product: CASSDYPLAHQETQYF. This chain uses TRBV10-2 with TRBJ2-5, with TRBD2 identical over 7 bases. CDR3 size: 16 residues. V shed 3 bases, J shed 0 bases, and the junction held 7 bases outside the gene matches. CDR1 and CDR2 from the germline V gene are WSHSY and SAAADI.

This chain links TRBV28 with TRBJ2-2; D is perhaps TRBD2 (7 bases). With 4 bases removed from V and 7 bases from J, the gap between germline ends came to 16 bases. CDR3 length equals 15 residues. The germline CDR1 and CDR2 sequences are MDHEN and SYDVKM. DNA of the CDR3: TGTGCCAGCAGTTCACCGGGGGGCCAGCACGGGGAGCTGTTTTTT. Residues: CASSSPGGQHGELFF.

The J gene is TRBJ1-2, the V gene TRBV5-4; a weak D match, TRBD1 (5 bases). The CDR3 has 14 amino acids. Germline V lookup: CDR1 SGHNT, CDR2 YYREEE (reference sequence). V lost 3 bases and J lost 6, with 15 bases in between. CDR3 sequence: CASSSSGGANGYTF. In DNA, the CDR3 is TGTGCCAGCAGCTCAAGTGGAGGGGCTAATGGCTACACCTTC.

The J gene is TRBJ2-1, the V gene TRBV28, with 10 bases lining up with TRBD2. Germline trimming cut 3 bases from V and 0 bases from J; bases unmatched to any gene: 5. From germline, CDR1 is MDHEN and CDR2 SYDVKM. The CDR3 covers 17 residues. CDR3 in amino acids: CASSFRSGRGSYNEQFF. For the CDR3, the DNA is TGTGCCAGCAGTTTCCGGAGCGGGAGGGGCTCCTACAATGAGCAGTTCTTC.

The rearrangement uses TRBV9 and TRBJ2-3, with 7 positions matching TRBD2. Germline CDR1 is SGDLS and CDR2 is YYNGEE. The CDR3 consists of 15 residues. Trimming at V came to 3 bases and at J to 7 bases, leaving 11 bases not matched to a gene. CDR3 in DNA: TGTGCCAGCAGCGCCGCTAGCGGTAGGGGAAATACGCAGTATTTT. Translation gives CASSAASGRGNTQYF.

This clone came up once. DNA for the CDR3: TGTGCCAGCAGCCAGGGTACAGGGGGTAGCTACGAGCAGTACTTC. Residues: CASSQGTGGSYEQYF. V is TRBV7-2 and J is TRBJ2-7, with TRBD1 matching over 8 bases. The CDR3 has 15 residues. The trim removed 5 bases at V and 3 bases at J, leaving 9 bases unmatched. Germline CDR1 SGHTA, CDR2 FQGNSA.

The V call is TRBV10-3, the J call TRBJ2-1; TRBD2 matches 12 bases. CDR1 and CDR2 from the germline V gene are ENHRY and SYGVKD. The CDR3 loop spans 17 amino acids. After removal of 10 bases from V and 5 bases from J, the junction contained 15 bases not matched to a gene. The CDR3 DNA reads TGTGCCACCAACGCTCGACTAGCGGGAGAGCTAAACAATGAGCAGTTCTTC. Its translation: CATNARLAGELNNEQFF.